Included here is one T cell receptor beta chain sequence, with context. Its antigen remains undetermined. The sample holds no much larger clone one base away, and base qualities are not on file. The data belong to a study of blood T cell repertoires in COVID-19 (dated by TCRdb to 2018 to 2021). Background on the whole study: Samples from collaborators originated in the United States, Italy and Spain and spanned both the acute and convalescent phases of COVID-19. The prospective study material was composed of cDNA or gDNA derived from T cells, B-cell-depleted T cells, or PBMCs. The dataset comprised deeply sampled blood TCRbeta repertoires from subjects exposed to, actively infected with, or recovered from COVID-19. The repertoires were made available in a free public database intended to serve as a resource for research on the immune response to SARS-CoV-2. The samples were drawn from two sources: the first 160 participants of the ongoing ImmuneRACE study, and over 950 subjects contributed by 6 global collaborators. The sample metadata nearly always contained a de-identified subject ID, COVID-19 status, age in years and sex. HLA class I and class II types, where available, came from metadata supplied by the sample provider rather than from assay-based typing.

The immunoSEQ Assay, a bias-controlled multiplex PCR, was used to amplify TCRbeta CDR3 regions from genomic DNA. Per the original workflow: The number of nucleated cells in each sample was estimated by amplification of reference gene primers within the assay. Sequence reads were collapsed and filtered to measure the absolute abundance of every unique TCRbeta CDR3 rearrangement. Productive Simpson clonality was computed per sample as the square root of Simpson's diversity index over productive rearrangements. TCRdb retrieved this table from immuneACCESS and kept in-frame rearrangements only. Not all clones are present; in checked studies, unresolved V genes account for under half, and no reason is known for the remainder. V and J calls and clone size are as listed in that table; D and trimming were resolved from the DNA. Here the sample has around 400,000 clones; roughly nine tenths occur a single time. The ten largest clones add up to 1.7% of the sample.

After removal of 3 bases from V and 6 bases from J, the junction retains 10 bases not matched to a gene. Its CDR3 holds 17 amino acids, cysteine through phenylalanine. Just the 51-base CDR3 DNA is kept, in frame starting at base 1. According to the germline V gene, CDR1 reads KGHSH and CDR2 reads LQKENI. Enrolling through a virtual design, the prospective study's participants ranged in age from roughly 18 to 89 years and lived across more than 20 United States geographic areas. To assign participants to cohorts, the prospective study relied on clinical history that participants themselves reported in a screening survey and a study questionnaire. Recovered participants in ImmuneRACE Cohort 3 were defined as having two consecutive negative NP/OP PCR tests, clearance from a healthcare professional, or resolution of symptoms. Each participant in the prospective study had whole blood, serum and a nasopharyngeal or oropharyngeal swab collected by mobile phlebotomists. Prospective study participants could optionally give additional blood draws and questionnaires over a 2-month period. Blood samples from the prospective study were shipped frozen or at room temperature prior to DNA extraction.

Findings and caveats that apply to the study as a whole: The amount of clinical and demographic metadata varied by source and participant and was provided uncurated.

The receptor was derived from a woman in her thirties who had recovered from COVID-19. Sequencing was carried out using PBMCs or T cells enriched from blood (not recorded which). The chain employs TRBV18 and TRBJ1-6; the central 8 bases match TRBD1. The CDR3 here reads CASSPVDRTGPNSPLHF. The sequenced DNA is TGTGCCAGCTCACCGGTCGACAGGACAGGGCCTAATTCACCCCTCCACTTT.